The 9 T cell receptor beta chains reported below all come from one sample, sequenced in a study of CD8+CD57+ T cells in acquired aplastic anemia. Sequencing involved patients with CD8+CD57+ cell expansion previously shown by flow cytometry. For CDR3 and TCR beta VDJ profiling, genomic DNA was the template used. One entry per CDR3 protein results from TCRdb running MiXCR on the reads. The profile shows some 120,000 distinct CDR3 sequences, 45% to 60% of them singletons. Sequenced input: sorted CD4+, CD8+, or CD8+CD57+ T cells (not recorded which) from PBMCs. The receptor source for this set is a human donor with aplastic anemia.

The genes are TRBV10-3 and TRBJ2-1; D is ambiguous. The CDR3 extends over 12 amino acids. Trimming removed 8 bases at V and 9 bases at J, with 14 bases between. Germline CDR1 and CDR2: ENHRY and SYGVKD. CDR3 DNA: TGTGCCATCTCGGACGACTTCGGTGAGCAGTTCTTC. Protein: CAISDDFGEQFF.

Only a few counts were recorded for this clonotype. The chain combines TRBV6-1 with TRBJ1-1; a weak D match, TRBD1 (5 bases). Germline CDR1 reads MNHNS; CDR2 reads SASEGT. CDR3 size: 14 residues. With 6 bases removed from V and 1 base from J, the gap between germline ends came to 12 bases. The CDR3 DNA sequence: TGTGCCAGCAGCAGACAGCCAGCGAACACTGAAGCTTTCTTT. Translated, it gives CASSRQPANTEAFF.

The chain employs TRBV19 and TRBJ2-5, with TRBD1 identical over 10 bases. V lost 2 bases, J lost 2 bases, and 5 bases stayed unmatched. Per the germline V gene, CDR1 is LNHDA and CDR2 is SQIVND (reference sequence). This CDR3 has 16 amino acids. The CDR3 DNA is TGTGCCAGTAGTATAAGGGACAGGGGTGGTCAAGAGACCCAGTACTTC. As protein: CASSIRDRGGQETQYF.

In regard to this clonotype: Sequence at one end of the junction differs from germline and may be a read error. The chain recombines TRBV20-1 with TRBJ2-3; D call uncertain. The CDR3 extends over 10 amino acids. Germline V lookup: CDR1 DFQATT, CDR2 SNEGSKA (reference sequence). Here the CDR3 DNA reads TGCAATGCTAGGATAGATACGCAGTATTTT. Residues: CNARIDTQYF.

This chain links TRBV7-8 with TRBJ2-7, with D perhaps being TRBD1 or TRBD2 (5 bases each). This CDR3 spans 14 amino acids. The V end lost 1 base, the J end lost 7 bases, and 14 bases lay between the germline ends. From germline, CDR1 is SGHVS and CDR2 FQNEAQ. The CDR3 sequence is CASSLEVGRGEQYF. CDR3 DNA sequence: TGTGCCAGCAGCTTAGAGGTGGGGCGAGGGGAGCAGTACTTC.

This clonotype was counted a few times. In DNA form, the CDR3 reads TGTGCCAGCAGCGTGGGTTCTGGAAACACCATATATTTT. Amino acids: CASSVGSGNTIYF. This rearrangement joins TRBV9 to TRBJ1-3, with D uncertain. The germline CDR1 and CDR2 sequences are SGDLS and YYNGEE. V was pared by 2 bases and J by 1 base, with 4 bases between. This CDR3 contains 13 residues.

This clonotype was detected a few times. This chain joins TRBV20-1 and TRBJ2-7; 7 nucleotides align to TRBD2. The CDR3 extends over 14 amino acids. Germline V gene data show CDR1 as DFQATT and CDR2 as SNEGSKA (reference sequence). The V segment lost 2 bases and the J segment 1 base; nucleotides outside the gene matches: 5. CDR3 DNA: TGCAGTGCTAGAATCGGCGGGGGTTCCTACGAGCAGTACTTC. It specifies CSARIGGGSYEQYF.

The genes are TRBV19 and TRBJ1-1, with D possibly being TRBD1 (5 bases). Germline V gives CDR1 LNHDA, CDR2 SQIVND (reference sequence). Trimming left V 5 bases short and J 0 bases short, with 13 bases between. This CDR3 is built from 15 residues. Written as DNA, the CDR3 is TGTGCCAGTAGTTCCTCGGGACGGATGAACACTGAAGCTTTCTTT. It encodes CASSSSGRMNTEAFF.

This clonotype was counted at least ten times. This chain connects TRBV20-1 to TRBJ2-3, with D perhaps TRBD1 or TRBD2 (5 bases each). The CDR3 covers 13 residues. Germline-derived CDR1 and CDR2 are DFQATT and SNEGSKA (reference sequence). V lost 6 bases to trimming and J lost 2 bases, with 12 bases between them. The CDR3 is CSATGRDTDTQYF. The CDR3 DNA reads as TGCAGTGCGACGGGACGGGACACAGATACGCAGTATTTT.